A single sample is the source of the 20 T cell receptor beta chains below, sequenced in a study of T cell responses to AZD1222 COVID-19 vaccine. Profiled with immunoSEQ multiplex PCR; TCRdb holds only in-frame clones, not every one. The table includes around 120,000 clones, about 90% detected once. Sequenced here: peripheral blood, sampled 28 days after the second AZD1222 dose. The receptors were sampled from an adult who received the AZD1222 COVID-19 vaccine.

The chain joins TRBV6-9 to TRBJ2-7; weak D call: TRBD1 (6 bases). Germline V gives CDR1 MNHGY, CDR2 SVAAGI. The CDR3 has 14 residues. The germline V and J ends were trimmed by 11 bases and 0 bases, with 17 bases remaining between them. CDR3 in DNA: TGTGCCCCCAGCCGGGACACTTTCTCCTACGAGCAGTACTTC. Residues: CAPSRDTFSYEQYF.

This sequence joins TRBV6-5 and TRBJ2-7, with 9 bases identical to TRBD2. CDR1 and CDR2 from the germline V gene are MNHEY and SVGAGI. This CDR3 has 13 amino acids. J gave up 3 bases and V 10 bases, and 7 bases lay outside the gene matches. CDR3 nucleotides: TGTGCCACGGGCGGGAGGGCCCTCTACGAGCAGTACTTC. This gives the protein CATGGRALYEQYF.

The CDR3 loop is CASSLESAGWNTEAFF. The CDR3 DNA follows: TGTGCCAGCAGCTTAGAGTCGGCAGGGTGGAACACTGAAGCTTTCTTT. The chain has TRBV11-2 and TRBJ1-1, with D perhaps TRBD1 (5 bases). The CDR3 is 16 amino acids. The germline V gene has CDR1 SGHAT and CDR2 FQNNGV. Trimming stripped 0 bases from V and 1 base from J, with 12 bases between.

This chain joins TRBV5-1 and TRBJ1-3; a weak D match, TRBD1 (5 bases). Trimming shortened V by 5 bases and J by 1 base, and 13 bases separated the two germline ends. There are 15 residues in the CDR3. Per the germline V gene, CDR1 is SGHRS and CDR2 is YFSETQ. The CDR3 region is CASSSGLGSGNTIYF. The CDR3 bases are TGCGCCAGCAGTTCGGGGCTTGGGTCTGGAAACACCATATATTTT.

This clone was detected only once. The gene calls are TRBV5-1 and TRBJ2-3, with 10 bases aligning to TRBD1. Germline V gene sequence: CDR1 SGHRS, CDR2 YFSETQ. The CDR3 has 13 amino acids. V dropped 0 bases and J dropped 13; count of bases not matched to a gene: 5. The CDR3 is CASSLALGQGEYF. The CDR3 bases are TGCGCCAGCAGCTTGGCACTCGGACAGGGGGAGTATTTT.

The sample holds one count of this clone. This chain connects TRBV3-1 (or the pseudogene TRBV3-2) to TRBJ2-5; perhaps TRBD2 as D (5 bases). Germline CDR1 LGHDT, CDR2 YNNKEL (reference sequence). The CDR3 is made up of 13 amino acids. Trimming pared 3 bases from V and 2 bases from J, leaving 7 bases between. The CDR3: CASSQREQETQYF. CDR3 sequence (DNA): TGTGCCAGCAGCCAGAGGGAACAAGAGACCCAGTACTTC.

The rearrangement uses TRBV12-3 or TRBV12-4 and TRBJ1-5; D gene uncertain. There are 13 residues in the CDR3. The V end was cut by 3 bases, the J end by 6 bases, with 9 bases between. The chain's CDR3 is CASSFSFVQPQHF. The DNA of the CDR3 is TGTGCCAGCAGTTTCTCTTTCGTTCAGCCCCAGCATTTT.

V is TRBV4-1 and J is TRBJ1-1; D is unresolved. With 3 bases removed from V and 1 base from J, the gap between germline ends came to 12 bases. This CDR3 region has 15 residues. The germline V gene has CDR1 MGHRA and CDR2 YSYEKL. The CDR3 DNA sequence: TGCGCCAGCAGCCAGGACCCTCGAGCGAACACTGAAGCTTTCTTT. Protein: CASSQDPRANTEAFF.

This clone appeared a few times. The chain has TRBV7-9 and TRBJ2-5; D is undetermined. Trimming took 5 bases from V and 5 from J, leaving 9 bases between them. Per the germline V gene, CDR1 is SEHNR and CDR2 is FQNEAQ (reference sequence). This CDR3 spans 12 amino acids. CDR3 sequence: CASSPGSETQYF. CDR3 in DNA: TGTGCCAGCAGCCCTGGTTCGGAGACCCAGTACTTC.

V usage is TRBV7-9 and J usage is TRBJ1-2, with D tentatively TRBD1 (6 bases). Germline CDR1 reads SEHNR; CDR2 reads FQNEAQ (reference sequence). V dropped 6 bases and J dropped 4 bases, with 12 bases sitting between them. The CDR3 runs 13 residues. Here the CDR3 DNA reads TGTGCCAGCAGGCCAACAGGGCCCTATGGCTACACCTTC. Translating it yields CASRPTGPYGYTF.

The chain recombines TRBV7-9 with TRBJ1-1; the D is unclear. V lost 1 base and J lost 0, with 9 bases in between. The CDR3 loop spans 15 amino acids. Germline values: CDR1 SEHNR, CDR2 FQNEAQ (reference sequence). CDR3 sequence (DNA): TGTGCCAGCAGCTTAGGGCTGGGGATGAACACTGAAGCTTTCTTT. Amino acid sequence: CASSLGLGMNTEAFF.

This sequence joins TRBV6-5 and TRBJ1-1; D is uncertain. V lost 6 bases, J lost 3 bases, and 14 bases lay in between. The CDR3 loop spans 14 amino acids. Germline CDR1 and CDR2: MNHEY and SVGAGI. The CDR3 coding sequence is TGTGCCAGCAGCGGTACTGGGCCAGACACTGAAGCTTTCTTT. Translating gives CASSGTGPDTEAFF.

This chain joins TRBV7-9 and TRBJ1-1; the D is unclear. V gave up 2 bases and J gave up 4 bases, with 17 bases separating them. The CDR3 contains 16 residues. Per germline, CDR1 SEHNR and CDR2 FQNEAQ (reference sequence). CDR3 DNA: TGTGCCAGCAGCTTACCAGACCAAGGGAGTCTCACTGAAGCTTTCTTT. This gives the protein CASSLPDQGSLTEAFF.

The chain employs TRBV4-1 and TRBJ2-2; unclear D gene. CDR1 and CDR2 from the germline V gene are MGHRA and YSYEKL. V was pared by 3 bases and J by 7 bases, with 9 bases between. CDR3 length: 13 residues. CDR3 DNA: TGCGCCAGCAGCCAGTACACGATCGGGGAGCTGTTTTTT. It yields the protein CASSQYTIGELFF.

V is TRBV7-2 and J is TRBJ2-1; D not resolved. CDR1 and CDR2 (germline): SGHTA, FQGNSA. V was clipped by 1 base and J by 5 bases, with 3 bases between them. CDR3 length: 12 residues. The CDR3 DNA is TGTGCCAGCAGCTTAGAAGACAATGAGCAGTTCTTC. Translated: CASSLEDNEQFF.

The sample holds one count of this clone. The J gene is TRBJ1-2, the V gene TRBV5-1; 7 bases line up with TRBD1. V lost 4 bases to trimming and J lost 4 bases; unmatched junction nucleotides: 10. CDR1 is SGHRS, CDR2 YFSETQ, per germline. The CDR3 is 15 amino acids. CDR3 coding DNA: TGCGCCAGCAGCGGACTGACAGGGCCTCTCTATGGCTACACCTTC. Its protein is CASSGLTGPLYGYTF.

J is TRBJ2-1 and V is TRBV5-8; 11 bases are a match to TRBD1. Unmatched junction bases numbered 3, after V lost 0 bases and J lost 4 bases. The CDR3 runs to 16 residues. CDR1 is SGHTS, CDR2 YDEGEE, per germline. The CDR3 DNA follows: TGTGCCAGCAGCTTGGGAGGGACAGGGGGGTACAATGAGCAGTTCTTC. It translates to CASSLGGTGGYNEQFF.

The chain couples TRBV28 to TRBJ1-2; D unclear. The germline gives CDR1 MDHEN, CDR2 SYDVKM. Deletions cut 6 bases from V and 2 bases from J, with 16 bases between. The CDR3 spans 15 residues. The CDR3 loop reads CASSFPTIPNYGYTF. In DNA, the CDR3 is TGTGCCAGCAGCTTCCCAACCATACCCAACTATGGCTACACCTTC.

For the CDR3, the DNA is TGTGCCAGCAGGAGGACAGGGTCTAATGAAAAACTGTTTTTT. It encodes CASRRTGSNEKLFF. The chain has TRBV28 and TRBJ1-4; TRBD1 matches at 8 bases. Germline CDR1 MDHEN, CDR2 SYDVKM. Losses at the gene ends were 6 bases for V and 3 bases for J; bases not matched to a gene: 3. The CDR3 has 14 residues.

V and J are TRBV6-5 and TRBJ2-2; D gene ambiguous. The ends were cut back, 0 bases at V and 5 bases at J, with 13 bases in the middle. The V gene's germline CDR1 is MNHEY and CDR2 SVGAGI. The CDR3 spans 16 residues. CDR3 amino acids: CASSYSGRVDTGELFF. The DNA for the CDR3 is TGTGCCAGCAGTTACTCCGGAAGGGTCGATACCGGGGAGCTGTTTTTT.